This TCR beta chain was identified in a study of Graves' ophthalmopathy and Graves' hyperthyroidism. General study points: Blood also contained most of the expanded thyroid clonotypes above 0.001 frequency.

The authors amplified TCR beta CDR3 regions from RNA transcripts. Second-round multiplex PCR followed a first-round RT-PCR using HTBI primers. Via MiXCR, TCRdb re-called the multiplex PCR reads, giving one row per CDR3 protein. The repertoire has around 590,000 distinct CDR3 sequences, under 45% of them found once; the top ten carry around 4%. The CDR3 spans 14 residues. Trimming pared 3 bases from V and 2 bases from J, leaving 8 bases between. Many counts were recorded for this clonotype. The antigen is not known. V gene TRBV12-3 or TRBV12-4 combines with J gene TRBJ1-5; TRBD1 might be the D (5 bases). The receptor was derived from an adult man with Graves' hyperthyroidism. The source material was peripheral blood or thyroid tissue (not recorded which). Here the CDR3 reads CASSFPGGNQPQHF. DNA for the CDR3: TGTGCCAGCAGTTTTCCGGGGGGCAATCAGCCCCAGCATTTT.